This T cell receptor beta chain was captured in a study of Ad26.COV2.S vaccination and SARS-CoV-2 variants. Turning to the study itself: Participants got Ad26.COV2.S intramuscularly, once or twice 56 days apart. Whole-study results and caveats: Placebo recipients had lower spike-specific TCR breadth than vaccine recipients.

The treatment: over 15 received Ad26.COV2.S at low or high dose, single or two shots; about 5 received placebo; per-sample allocation not given. The samples were gathered on day 63 after the first injection of vaccine or placebo. Boston provided a donor who was an adult aged 18-55 years. In regard to this clone: The antigen is not known.

Clones were read by immunoSEQ multiplex PCR, and TCRdb kept only the in-frame ones, dropping some. This table holds about 350,000 clones, 75% to 90% found once. The receptor's source is a person between 18 and 60 years old who received the Ad26.COV2.S COVID-19 vaccine or a placebo. The input for sequencing was peripheral blood, taken in a trial of Ad26.COV2.S vaccine versus placebo.

The CDR3 region is CSVGGRGGTGELFF. CDR3 in DNA: TGCAGCGTTGGGGGGAGGGGGGGCACCGGGGAGCTGTTTTTT. The V gene is TRBV29-1, the J gene TRBJ2-2; the D gene is possibly TRBD2 (7 bases). The germline V gene encodes CDR1 SQVTM and CDR2 ANQGSEA. This CDR3 spans 14 amino acids. V was cut by 4 bases and J by 4 bases, with 13 bases left in between.